This T cell receptor beta chain was retrieved from a study of control samples from healthy donors and cancer patients. Per germline, CDR1 SGDLS and CDR2 YYNGEE. This CDR3 has 14 amino acids. Trimming left V 3 bases short and J 3 bases short, with 13 bases between. This table comes from immunoSEQ multiplex PCR, and its TCRdb copy is limited to in-frame clones, with some not included. This table has roughly 160,000 clones, less than 95% appearing once. This receptor was obtained from a man between 60 and 70 years old with colorectal cancer. The J gene is TRBJ2-7, the V gene TRBV9, with D perhaps TRBD2 (6 bases). Input material: PBMCs. The CDR3 reads CASSAGLDYYEQYF. DNA for the CDR3: TGTGCCAGCAGCGCGGGACTGGACTACTACGAGCAGTACTTC.